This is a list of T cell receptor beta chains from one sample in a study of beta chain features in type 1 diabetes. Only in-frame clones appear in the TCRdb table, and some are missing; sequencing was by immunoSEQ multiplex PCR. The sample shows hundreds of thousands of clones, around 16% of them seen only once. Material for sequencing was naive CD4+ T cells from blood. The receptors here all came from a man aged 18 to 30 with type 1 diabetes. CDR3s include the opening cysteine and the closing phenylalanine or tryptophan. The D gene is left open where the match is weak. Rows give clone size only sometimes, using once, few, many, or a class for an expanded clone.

CDR3nt: TGTGCCAGCGGCCCCCTGGGGACAGGCCCCTACGAGCAGTACTTC
CDR3aa: CASGPLGTGPYEQYF
v_gene: TRBV11-2
abundance: NA
j_gene: TRBJ2-7
d_gene: TRBD1
len: 15

CDR3nt: TGTGCCAGCAGCGTAGGGACAACAGGGCTCGACGAGCAGTACTTC
CDR3aa: CASSVGTTGLDEQYF
v_gene: TRBV9
abundance: few
j_gene: TRBJ2-7
d_gene: NA
len: 15

CDR3nt: TGTGCCAGCAGCTTAGCGTTCGTGGGGGCAACAGATACGCAGTATTTT
CDR3aa: CASSLAFVGATDTQYF
v_gene: TRBV7-2
abundance: few
j_gene: TRBJ2-3
d_gene: NA
len: 16

CDR3nt: TGTGCCAGCAGCCCCCTTGACACCATATATTTT
CDR3aa: CASSPLDTIYF
v_gene: TRBV7-9
abundance: NA
j_gene: TRBJ1-3
d_gene: NA
len: 11

CDR3nt: TGTGCCAGCAGTCCCGGGACAGGGGCACGTGAAAAACTGTTTTTT
CDR3aa: CASSPGTGAREKLFF
v_gene: TRBV28
abundance: NA
j_gene: TRBJ1-4
d_gene: TRBD1
len: 15

CDR3nt: TGTGCCAGCTCACCAAGGACAGATAATTCACCCCTCCACTTT
CDR3aa: CASSPRTDNSPLHF
v_gene: TRBV18
abundance: NA
j_gene: TRBJ1-6
d_gene: NA
len: 14

CDR3nt: TGTGCCAGCAGCCCCTCCTCTAGCGGGAGGAGGACGGGTGAGCAGTTCTTC
CDR3aa: CASSPSSSGRRTGEQFF
v_gene: TRBV7-2
abundance: NA
j_gene: TRBJ2-1
d_gene: TRBD2
len: 17

CDR3nt: TGTGCCTGGAGTGTATTCGAGAGCAATGAGCAGTTCTTC
CDR3aa: CAWSVFESNEQFF
v_gene: TRBV30
abundance: few
j_gene: TRBJ2-1
d_gene: NA
len: 13

CDR3nt: TGCGCCAGCAGCCAAGAGAGGGACACTGAAGCTTTCTTT
CDR3aa: CASSQERDTEAFF
v_gene: TRBV4-3
abundance: few
j_gene: TRBJ1-1
d_gene: NA
len: 13

CDR3nt: TGCGCCAGCAGCCAAAGGCGAGGGAGAGGGGCCAACGTCCTGACTTTC
CDR3aa: CASSQRRGRGANVLTF
v_gene: TRBV4-1
abundance: NA
j_gene: TRBJ2-6
d_gene: NA
len: 16

CDR3nt: TGTGCCAGCACTGGAGGTCCTGGAAACACCATATATTTT
CDR3aa: CASTGGPGNTIYF
v_gene: TRBV5-4
abundance: NA
j_gene: TRBJ1-3
d_gene: NA
len: 13

CDR3nt: TGCAGCGGACGGACAGGGAGTCATGAGCAGTTCTTC
CDR3aa: CSGRTGSHEQFF
v_gene: TRBV29-1
abundance: many
j_gene: TRBJ2-1
d_gene: TRBD1
len: 12

CDR3nt: TGTGCCAGCTCGCCACCACACAGGGGGCTGATCTATGGCTACACCTTC
CDR3aa: CASSPPHRGLIYGYTF
v_gene: TRBV18
abundance: NA
j_gene: TRBJ1-2
d_gene: TRBD1
len: 16

CDR3nt: TGTGCCAGCAGCCAAGCCGGACAGGGTGTCTACGAGCAGTACTTC
CDR3aa: CASSQAGQGVYEQYF
v_gene: TRBV4-2
abundance: few
j_gene: TRBJ2-7
d_gene: TRBD1
len: 15

CDR3nt: TGTGCCAGCAGCCCTACTGACTCATTGCGGGGCTACACCTTC
CDR3aa: CASSPTDSLRGYTF
v_gene: TRBV7-6
abundance: NA
j_gene: TRBJ1-2
d_gene: NA
len: 14

CDR3nt: TGTGCCAGCAGCTCGGACGGGGGGGAGCAGTACTTC
CDR3aa: CASSSDGGEQYF
v_gene: TRBV7-2
abundance: NA
j_gene: TRBJ2-7
d_gene: TRBD2
len: 12

CDR3nt: TGCGCCAGCAGCTACGACTTACTTGGGACCGGGGAGCTGTTTTTT
CDR3aa: CASSYDLLGTGELFF
v_gene: TRBV5-1
abundance: NA
j_gene: TRBJ2-2
d_gene: NA
len: 15

CDR3nt: TGTGCCAGCAGCCCCTGGGGGGGCCACGAGCAGTACTTC
CDR3aa: CASSPWGGHEQYF
v_gene: TRBV28
abundance: NA
j_gene: TRBJ2-7
d_gene: NA
len: 13

CDR3nt: TGTGCCAGTAGTCTCACAACCTCGGGACAGAGGAGCTACGAGCAGTACTTC
CDR3aa: CASSLTTSGQRSYEQYF
v_gene: TRBV19
abundance: NA
j_gene: TRBJ2-7
d_gene: TRBD1
len: 17

CDR3nt: TGTGCCAGCCGGACAGATACGCAGTATTTT
CDR3aa: CASRTDTQYF
v_gene: TRBV2
abundance: NA
j_gene: TRBJ2-3
d_gene: NA
len: 10

CDR3nt: TGTGCCAGTAGCCCGGGACAGGGGGCGAGTTACGAGCAGTACTTC
CDR3aa: CASSPGQGASYEQYF
v_gene: TRBV19
abundance: few
j_gene: TRBJ2-7
d_gene: TRBD1
len: 15

CDR3nt: TGTGCCAGCAGCTCGGTACGGCTAGCGGGAGGAAGAGATACGCAGTATTTT
CDR3aa: CASSSVRLAGGRDTQYF
v_gene: TRBV7-2
abundance: few
j_gene: TRBJ2-3
d_gene: TRBD2
len: 17